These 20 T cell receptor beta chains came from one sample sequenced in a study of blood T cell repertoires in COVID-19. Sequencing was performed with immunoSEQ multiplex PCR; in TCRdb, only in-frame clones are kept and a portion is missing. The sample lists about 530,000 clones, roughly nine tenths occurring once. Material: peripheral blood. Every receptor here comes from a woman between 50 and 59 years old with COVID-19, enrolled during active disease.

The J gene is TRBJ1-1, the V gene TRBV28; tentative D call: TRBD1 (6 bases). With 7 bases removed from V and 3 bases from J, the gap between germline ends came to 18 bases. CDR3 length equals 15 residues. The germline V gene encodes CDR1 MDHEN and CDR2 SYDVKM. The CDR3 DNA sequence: TGTGCCAGCACCCTAGGGGGGGGAGCGGACACTGAAGCTTTCTTT. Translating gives CASTLGGGADTEAFF.

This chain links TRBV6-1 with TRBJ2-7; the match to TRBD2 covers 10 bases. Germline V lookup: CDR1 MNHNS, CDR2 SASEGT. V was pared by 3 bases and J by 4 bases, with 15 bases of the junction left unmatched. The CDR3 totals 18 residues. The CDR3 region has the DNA TGTGCCAGCAGTGATAGGGGCCTAGCGGGGGTGGTGGGGTACGAGCAGTACTTC. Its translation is CASSDRGLAGVVGYEQYF.

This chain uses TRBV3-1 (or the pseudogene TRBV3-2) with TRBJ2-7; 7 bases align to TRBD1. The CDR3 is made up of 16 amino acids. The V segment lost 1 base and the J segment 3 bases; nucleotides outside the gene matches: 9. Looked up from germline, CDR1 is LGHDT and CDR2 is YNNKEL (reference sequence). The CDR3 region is CASSQVSGQASYEQYF. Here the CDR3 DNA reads TGTGCCAGCAGCCAAGTATCCGGACAGGCGAGCTACGAGCAGTACTTC.

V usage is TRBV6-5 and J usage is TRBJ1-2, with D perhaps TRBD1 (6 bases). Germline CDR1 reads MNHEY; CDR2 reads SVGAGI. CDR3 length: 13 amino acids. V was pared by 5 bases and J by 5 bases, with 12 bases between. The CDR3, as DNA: TGTGCCAGCAGTACAGGGTTTGGTTATGGCTACACCTTC. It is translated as CASSTGFGYGYTF.

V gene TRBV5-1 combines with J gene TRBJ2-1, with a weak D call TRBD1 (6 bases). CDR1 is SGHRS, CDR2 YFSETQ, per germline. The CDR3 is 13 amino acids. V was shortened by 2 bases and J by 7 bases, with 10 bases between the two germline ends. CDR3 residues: CASSFVTGNEQFF. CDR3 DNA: TGCGCCAGCAGCTTTGTAACAGGGAATGAGCAGTTCTTC.

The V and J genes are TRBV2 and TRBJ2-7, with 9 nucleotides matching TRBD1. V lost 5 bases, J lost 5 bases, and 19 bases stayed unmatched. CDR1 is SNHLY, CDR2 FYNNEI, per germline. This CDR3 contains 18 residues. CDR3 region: CASSHDLYDRDRAHEQYF. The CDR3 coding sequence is TGTGCCAGCAGTCACGATTTATACGACCGGGACAGGGCTCACGAGCAGTACTTC.

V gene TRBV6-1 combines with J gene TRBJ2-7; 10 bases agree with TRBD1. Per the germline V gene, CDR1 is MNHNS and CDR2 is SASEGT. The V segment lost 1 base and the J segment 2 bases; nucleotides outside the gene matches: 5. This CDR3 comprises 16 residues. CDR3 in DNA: TGTGCCAGCAGTGAAGTTTTAGGACAGGGGGCCTACGAGCAGTACTTC. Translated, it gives CASSEVLGQGAYEQYF.

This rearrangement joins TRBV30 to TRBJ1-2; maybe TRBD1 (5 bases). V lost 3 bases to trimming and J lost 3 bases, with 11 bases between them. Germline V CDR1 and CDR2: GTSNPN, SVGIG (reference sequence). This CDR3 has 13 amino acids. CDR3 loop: CAWRRGSDYGYTF. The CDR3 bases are TGTGCCTGGAGAAGGGGCAGTGACTATGGCTACACCTTC.

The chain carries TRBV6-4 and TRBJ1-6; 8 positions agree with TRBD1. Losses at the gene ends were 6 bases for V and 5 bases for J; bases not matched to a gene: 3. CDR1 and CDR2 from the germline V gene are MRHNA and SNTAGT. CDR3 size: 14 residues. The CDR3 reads CASSDRGDNSPLHF. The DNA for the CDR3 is TGTGCCAGCAGCGACAGGGGTGATAATTCACCCCTCCACTTT.

This chain's CDR3 is CASSSGLAVHTDTQYF. The CDR3 coding sequence is TGTGCCAGCAGCTCTGGACTAGCGGTACACACAGATACGCAGTATTTT. The genes are TRBV5-8 and TRBJ2-3, with TRBD2 matching 10 bases. The CDR3 totals 16 residues. The V and J ends lost 3 bases and 2 bases, in that order; junction bases with no gene match: 6. From germline, CDR1 is SGHTS and CDR2 YDEGEE.

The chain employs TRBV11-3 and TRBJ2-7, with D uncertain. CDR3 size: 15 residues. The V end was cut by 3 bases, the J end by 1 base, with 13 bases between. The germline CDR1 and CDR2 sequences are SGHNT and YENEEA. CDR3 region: CASSFIFSISYEQYF. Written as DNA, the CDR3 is TGTGCCAGCAGCTTTATTTTCTCTATATCCTACGAGCAGTACTTC. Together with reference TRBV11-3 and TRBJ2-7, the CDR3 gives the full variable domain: EAGVVQSPRYKIIEKKQPVAFWCNPISGHNTLYWYLQNLGQGPELLIRYENEEAVDDSQLPKDRFSAERLKGVDSTLKIQPAELGDSAVYLCASSFIFSISYEQYFGPGTRLTVT.

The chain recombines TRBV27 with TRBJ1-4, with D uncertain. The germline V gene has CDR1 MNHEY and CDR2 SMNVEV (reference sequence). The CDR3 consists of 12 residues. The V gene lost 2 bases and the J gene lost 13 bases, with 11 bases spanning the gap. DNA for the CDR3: TGTGCCAGCAGTTTAGTGGTTCACGGACTGTTTTTT. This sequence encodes CASSLVVHGLFF.

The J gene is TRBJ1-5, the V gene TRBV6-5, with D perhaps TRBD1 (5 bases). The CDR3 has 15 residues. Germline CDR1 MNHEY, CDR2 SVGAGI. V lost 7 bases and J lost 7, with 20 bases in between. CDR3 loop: CASKAAGREGQPQHF. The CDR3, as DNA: TGTGCCAGCAAAGCGGCCGGACGGGAGGGGCAGCCCCAGCATTTT.

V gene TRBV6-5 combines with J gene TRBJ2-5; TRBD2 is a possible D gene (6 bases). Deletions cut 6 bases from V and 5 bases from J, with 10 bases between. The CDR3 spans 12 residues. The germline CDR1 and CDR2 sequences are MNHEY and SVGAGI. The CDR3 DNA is TGTGCCAGCAGGGACTATGGGGAGACCCAGTACTTC. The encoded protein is CASRDYGETQYF.

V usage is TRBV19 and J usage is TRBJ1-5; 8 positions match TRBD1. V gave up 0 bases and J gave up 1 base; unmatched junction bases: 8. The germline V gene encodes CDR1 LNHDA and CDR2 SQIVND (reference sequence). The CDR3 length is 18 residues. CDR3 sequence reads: CASSIDFWDRRSNQPQHF. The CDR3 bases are TGTGCCAGTAGTATAGACTTCTGGGACAGGCGAAGCAATCAGCCCCAGCATTTT.

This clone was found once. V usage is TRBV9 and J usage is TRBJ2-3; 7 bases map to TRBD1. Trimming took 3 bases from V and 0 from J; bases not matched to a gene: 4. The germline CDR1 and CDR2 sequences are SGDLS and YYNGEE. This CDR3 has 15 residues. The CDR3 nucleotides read TGTGCCAGCAGCGCGACGGACAGGAGCACAGATACGCAGTATTTT. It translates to CASSATDRSTDTQYF.

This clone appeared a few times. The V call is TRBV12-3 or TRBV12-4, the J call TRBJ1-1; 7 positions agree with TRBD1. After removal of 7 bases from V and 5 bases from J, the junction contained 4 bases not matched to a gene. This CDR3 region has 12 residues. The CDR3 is CASIMTGTEAFF. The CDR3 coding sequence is TGTGCCAGCATCATGACAGGGACTGAAGCTTTCTTT.

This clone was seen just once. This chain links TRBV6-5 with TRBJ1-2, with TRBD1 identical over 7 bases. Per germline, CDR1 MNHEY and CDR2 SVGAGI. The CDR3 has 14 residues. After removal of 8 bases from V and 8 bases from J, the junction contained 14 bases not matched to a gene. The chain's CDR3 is CASSPGQDQRGYTF. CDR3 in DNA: TGTGCCAGCTCCCCCGGACAGGACCAGAGAGGCTACACCTTC.

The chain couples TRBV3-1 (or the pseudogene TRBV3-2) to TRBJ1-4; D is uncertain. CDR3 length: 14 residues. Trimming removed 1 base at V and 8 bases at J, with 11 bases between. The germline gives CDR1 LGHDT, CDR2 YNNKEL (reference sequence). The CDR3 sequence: CASSQGTLVEKLFF. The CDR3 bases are TGTGCCAGCAGCCAAGGTACCTTAGTAGAAAAACTGTTTTTT.

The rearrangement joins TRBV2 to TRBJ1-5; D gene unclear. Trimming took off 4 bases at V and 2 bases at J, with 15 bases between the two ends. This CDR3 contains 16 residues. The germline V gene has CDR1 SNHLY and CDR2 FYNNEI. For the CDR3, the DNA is TGTGCCAGCAGTGTGGCGGGAGGGTCTGGCAATCAGCCCCAGCATTTT. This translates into CASSVAGGSGNQPQHF.